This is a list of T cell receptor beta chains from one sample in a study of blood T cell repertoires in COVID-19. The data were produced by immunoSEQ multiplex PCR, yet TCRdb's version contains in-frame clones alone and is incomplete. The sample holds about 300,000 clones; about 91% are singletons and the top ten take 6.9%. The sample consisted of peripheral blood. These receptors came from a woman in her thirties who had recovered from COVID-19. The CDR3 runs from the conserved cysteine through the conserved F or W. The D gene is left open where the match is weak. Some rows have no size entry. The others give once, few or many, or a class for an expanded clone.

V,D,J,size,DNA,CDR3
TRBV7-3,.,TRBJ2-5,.,TGTGCCAGCAGCTCCACGGGGGAAGAGACCCAGTACTTC,CASSSTGEETQYF
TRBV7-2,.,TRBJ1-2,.,TGTGCCAGCAGCCCACCGGGGGGGGCCTATGGCTACACCTTC,CASSPPGGAYGYTF
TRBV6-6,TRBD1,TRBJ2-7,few,TGTGCCAGCAGGGGGACAGGCCCTTTGTACGAGCAGTACTTC,CASRGTGPLYEQYF
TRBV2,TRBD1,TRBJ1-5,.,TGTGCCAGCAGTGAGTGGGAGACAGGGTTGGGTCAGCCCCAGCATTTT,CASSEWETGLGQPQHF
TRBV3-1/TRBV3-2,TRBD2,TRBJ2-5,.,TGTGCCAGCAGCCGGGACTATGGCCAAAACCAAGAGACCCAGTACTTC,CASSRDYGQNQETQYF
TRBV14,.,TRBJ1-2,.,TGTGCCAGCAGCCAAGGAGGATATGGCTACACCTTC,CASSQGGYGYTF
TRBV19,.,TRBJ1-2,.,TGTGCCAGTACGGAGGGAACTAACTATGGCTACACCTTC,CASTEGTNYGYTF
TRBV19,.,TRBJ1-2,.,TGTGCCAGTAGTATAGACAGGGGTAACTATGGCTACACCTTC,CASSIDRGNYGYTF
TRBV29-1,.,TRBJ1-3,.,TGCAGCGTTCATAGTCGGGGGGCGGACTCTGGAAACACCATATATTTT,CSVHSRGADSGNTIYF
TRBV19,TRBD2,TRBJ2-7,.,TGTGCCAGTAGTAAGGGTAGCGGGGGGGAATACGAGCAGTACTTC,CASSKGSGGEYEQYF
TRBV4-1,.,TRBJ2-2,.,TGCGCCAGCAGCCTCACCGGCGGGGAGCTGTTTTTT,CASSLTGGELFF
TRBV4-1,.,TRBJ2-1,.,TGCGCCAGCAGCCAAGATCGGGGGGCGGGGGATCGGCGTGAGCAGTTCTTC,CASSQDRGAGDRREQFF
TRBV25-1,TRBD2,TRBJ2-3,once,TGTGCCAGCAGTGCCCACCTAGCGGGGGAGACGCAGTATTTT,CASSAHLAGETQYF
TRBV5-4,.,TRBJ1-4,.,TGTGCCAGCAGCTCTGGCGTAGGGAGGGGGAATGAAAAACTGTTTTTT,CASSSGVGRGNEKLFF
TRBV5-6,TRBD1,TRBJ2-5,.,TGTGCCAGCAGCCTAAACAGGGGAATGGAGACCCAGTACTTC,CASSLNRGMETQYF
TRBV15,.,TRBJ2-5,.,TGTGCCACCAGCAGGGTTGGTGATCCAAGAGTCCCCCAGTACTTC,CATSRVGDPRVPQYF
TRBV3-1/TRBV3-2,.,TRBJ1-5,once,TGTGCCAGCAGCACACACCCGAGCAATCAGCCCCAGCATTTT,CASSTHPSNQPQHF
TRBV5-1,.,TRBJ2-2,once,TGCGCCAGCAGAACCGAGGCGAACACCGGGGAGCTGTTTTTT,CASRTEANTGELFF
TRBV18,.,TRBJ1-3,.,TGTGCCAGCTCACCCGGACAGATTTCTGGAAACACCATATATTTT,CASSPGQISGNTIYF
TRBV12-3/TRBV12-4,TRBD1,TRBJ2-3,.,TGTGCCAGCAGGACAGGGGATACGCAGTATTTT,CASRTGDTQYF
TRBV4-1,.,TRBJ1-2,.,TGCGCCAGCAGCCCGGGGGGTGTCTATGGCTACACCTTC,CASSPGGVYGYTF
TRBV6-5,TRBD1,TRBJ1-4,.,TGTGCCACCGGGACAGGGTATGAAAAACTGTTTTTT,CATGTGYEKLFF
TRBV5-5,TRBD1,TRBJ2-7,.,TGTGCCAGCAACGACAGGGGAAACTACGAGCAGTACTTC,CASNDRGNYEQYF
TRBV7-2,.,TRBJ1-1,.,TGTGCCAGCAGCTTAGACAGGGTAGTTGCTGAAGCTTTCTTT,CASSLDRVVAEAFF
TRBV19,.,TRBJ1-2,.,TGTGCCAGTAGTATCCCAGGGTTAGGCGGCTACACCTTC,CASSIPGLGGYTF
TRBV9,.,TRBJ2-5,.,TGTGCCAGCAGCGTAGGTCAGTCCGTTCAAGAGACCCAGTACTTC,CASSVGQSVQETQYF
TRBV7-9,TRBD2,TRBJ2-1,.,TGTGCCAGCAGCTTACAGCGGGGGAACCCCGGGTATGAGCAGTTCTTC,CASSLQRGNPGYEQFF
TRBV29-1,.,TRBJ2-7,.,TGCAGCGTTGAAGGTGTCCAGGGACTCTCCTACGAGCAGTACTTC,CSVEGVQGLSYEQYF
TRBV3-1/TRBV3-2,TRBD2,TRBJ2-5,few,TGTGCCAGCAGCCACACTCGCGGGGGAGTTCCAGGGACCCAGTACTTC,CASSHTRGGVPGTQYF
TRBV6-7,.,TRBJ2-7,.,TGTGCCAGCAGCCTGCACGCCGGGACAAGGTCGCGCGAGCAGTACTTC,CASSLHAGTRSREQYF
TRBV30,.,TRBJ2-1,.,TGTGCCGGAGGCGGAGGCCTCTCCTACAATGAGCAGTTCTTC,CAGGGGLSYNEQFF
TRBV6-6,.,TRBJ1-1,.,TGTGCCAGCAAAAGCAGGGGTGGTGCAGTAAACACTGAAGCTTTCTTT,CASKSRGGAVNTEAFF
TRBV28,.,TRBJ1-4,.,TGTGCCAGCAGTTCCCACTCCTCTAATGAAAAACTGTTTTTT,CASSSHSSNEKLFF
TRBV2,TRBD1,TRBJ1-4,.,TGTGCCAGCAGTAGACAGGGGGGTTCTGATCTAGCACTGTTTTTT,CASSRQGGSDLALFF
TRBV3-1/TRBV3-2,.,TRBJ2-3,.,TGTGCCAGCAGCCAAGAAATCCCCGGTTTTACGCAGTATTTT,CASSQEIPGFTQYF
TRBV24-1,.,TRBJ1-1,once,TGTGCCACCAGTGATTTTTCGCGGGGGAGGAACACTGAAGCTTTCTTT,CATSDFSRGRNTEAFF
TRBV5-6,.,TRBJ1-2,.,TGTGCCAGCAGGCAGGATGAGGGTGGCTACACCTTC,CASRQDEGGYTF
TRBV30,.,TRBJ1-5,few,TGTGCCTGGAGTAGATACAGGACACCCAATCAGCCCCAGCATTTT,CAWSRYRTPNQPQHF